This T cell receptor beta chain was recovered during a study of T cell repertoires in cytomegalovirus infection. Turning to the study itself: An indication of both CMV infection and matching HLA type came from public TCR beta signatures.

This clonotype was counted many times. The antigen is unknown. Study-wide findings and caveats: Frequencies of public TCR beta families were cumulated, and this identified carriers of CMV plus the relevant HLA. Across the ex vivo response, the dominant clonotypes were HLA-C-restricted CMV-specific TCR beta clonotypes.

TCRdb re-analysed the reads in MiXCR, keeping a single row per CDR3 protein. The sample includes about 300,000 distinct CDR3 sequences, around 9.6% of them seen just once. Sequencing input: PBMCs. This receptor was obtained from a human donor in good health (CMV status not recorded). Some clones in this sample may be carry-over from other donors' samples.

As DNA, the CDR3 is TGCGCCAGCAGCCTGGACTGGTCTAATGAAAAACTGTTTTTT. Its protein is CASSLDWSNEKLFF. The chain joins TRBV5-1 to TRBJ1-4, with no clear D. Trimming removed 4 bases from V and 3 bases from J, with 10 bases in between. The CDR3 loop spans 14 amino acids. The V gene's germline CDR1 is SGHRS and CDR2 YFSETQ. The full variable domain, rest sourced from reference TRBV5-1 and TRBJ1-4, is KAGVTQTPRYLIKTRGQQVTLSCSPISGHRSVSWYQQTPGQGLQFLFEYFSETQRNKGNFPGRFSGRQFSNSRSEMNVSTLELGDSALYLCASSLDWSNEKLFFGSGTQLSVL.